Below are 4 T cell receptor beta chains sequenced from a single sample in a study of T cell responses to AZD1222 COVID-19 vaccine. TCRdb keeps only in-frame clones here, not all; method: immunoSEQ multiplex PCR. This repertoire shows 150,000 to 200,000 clones, 88% found once; its top ten account for 11%. The specimen comprised peripheral blood, sampled 28 days after the second AZD1222 dose. The receptors come from an adult who received the AZD1222 COVID-19 vaccine.

The chain uses TRBV19 and TRBJ1-1; D ambiguous. Germline CDR1 and CDR2: LNHDA and SQIVND (reference sequence). V was cut by 4 bases and J by 0 bases, with 6 bases left in between. The CDR3 has 13 amino acids. The CDR3 coding sequence is TGTGCCAGTAGTACGAAGTTGAACACTGAAGCTTTCTTT. It is translated as CASSTKLNTEAFF.

The chain links TRBV11-3 to TRBJ2-1; 9 nucleotides align to TRBD1. Trimming cost V 0 bases and J 4 bases; bases outside gene matches: 13. Germline CDR1 is SGHNT and CDR2 is YENEEA. The CDR3 extends over 19 amino acids. CDR3 loop: CASSLDRGSGTGNYNEQFF. The DNA for the CDR3 is TGTGCCAGCAGCTTAGATCGGGGCTCCGGGACAGGGAATTACAATGAGCAGTTCTTC.

This clone was observed a single time. V is TRBV10-3 and J is TRBJ1-1; 9 bases map to TRBD1. V shed 7 bases and J 1 base; nucleotides not matched to a gene: 4. The germline CDR1 and CDR2 sequences are ENHRY and SYGVKD. CDR3 length: 14 residues. The CDR3, as DNA: TGTGCCATCACCCAGACAGGGGGGAACACTGAAGCTTTCTTT. It encodes CAITQTGGNTEAFF.

This clone was detected a few times. J is TRBJ2-1 and V is TRBV4-3, with TRBD2 matching 12 bases. Germline lookup yields CDR1 LGHNA and CDR2 YSLEER. Germline trimming cut 0 bases from V and 3 bases from J; bases unmatched to any gene: 3. The CDR3 contains 17 residues. The CDR3 region is CASSQDRLAGDYNEQFF. CDR3 sequence (DNA): TGCGCCAGCAGCCAAGACCGACTAGCGGGGGACTACAATGAGCAGTTCTTC.